A selection of T cell receptor beta chains follows, all from one sample in a study of OX40 agonist ivuxolimab in advanced cancers. Sequenced by immunoSEQ multiplex PCR; TCRdb stores in-frame clones only, minus some. The table has about 79,000 clones, approximately 92% seen once. This sample comprised CD4+ or CD8+ T cells sorted from blood, obtained in a trial of the OX40 agonist ivuxolimab. The receptors derive from an adult with an advanced solid tumor such as melanoma, head and neck, liver or kidney cancer. Both conserved end residues are part of each CDR3. The D gene is left open where the match is weak.

>TRBV30|TRBJ2-2|TRBD2
TGTGCCTGGGGGACTAGCGGGAGTGTTAACGGCGGGGAGCTGTTTTTT
CAWGTSGSVNGGELFF
>TRBV11-2|TRBJ2-7|NA
TGTGCCAGCAGCTTAACCAGCGGACTGGACTACGAGCAGTACTTC
CASSLTSGLDYEQYF
>TRBV4-3|TRBJ1-1|NA
TGCGCCAGCAGCCAAGATGTCCGGCACACTGAAGCTTTCTTT
CASSQDVRHTEAFF
>TRBV7-9|TRBJ2-1|TRBD2
TGTGCCAGCAGCACTAGCGGGACCTCGAGTGAGCAGTTCTTC
CASSTSGTSSEQFF
>TRBV7-3|TRBJ1-1|NA
TGTGCCAGCAGCATTGGACGGATGAACACTGAAGCTTTCTTT
CASSIGRMNTEAFF
>TRBV2|TRBJ2-3|TRBD2
TGTGCCAGCAGGGGACGCCTCGGGGGGTATACGCAGTATTTT
CASRGRLGGYTQYF
>TRBV28|TRBJ1-2|NA
TGTGCCAGCAGGACCGGGGGCAACTATGGCTACACCTTC
CASRTGGNYGYTF
>TRBV5-8|TRBJ2-7|TRBD2
TGTGCCAGCAGCTTACTAGCGGGAGTGGTGGGTGAGCAGTACTTC
CASSLLAGVVGEQYF
>TRBV9|TRBJ2-5|TRBD2
TGTGCCAGCAGCGTAGCGGGGGGGCTGGGGGAGACCCAGTACTTC
CASSVAGGLGETQYF
>TRBV2|TRBJ1-3|NA
TGTGCCAGCAGTGCGGACATCCTCTCTGGAAACACCATATATTTT
CASSADILSGNTIYF
>TRBV28|TRBJ2-5|TRBD1
TGTGCCAGCAGTTCAAATACAGGGGGCACGGAGACCCAGTACTTC
CASSSNTGGTETQYF
>TRBV29-1|TRBJ2-1|NA
TGCAGCGGGGGCGGACTATCGCCCAATGAGCAGTTCTTC
CSGGGLSPNEQFF
>TRBV6-4|TRBJ2-3|TRBD2
TGTGCCAGCAGTGAGACTAGCGGGAGTAGTGCAGATACGCAGTATTTT
CASSETSGSSADTQYF
>TRBV11-3|TRBJ2-1|TRBD2
TGTGCCAGCAGCCTCCGGACTAGCGGATCCTACAATGAGCAGTTCTTC
CASSLRTSGSYNEQFF
>TRBV7-9|TRBJ2-4|NA
TGTGCCAGCAGCTTAGAGACGGGTGGTCGCTACTTC
CASSLETGGRYF
>TRBV5-1|TRBJ2-2|TRBD1
TGCGCCAGCAGCCCCCCCGGGACAGGGTTGGGCGGGGAGCTGTTTTTT
CASSPPGTGLGGELFF
>TRBV28|TRBJ1-1|NA
TGTGCCAGCAGTTTCCAGGGGATTGACACTGAAGCTTTCTTT
CASSFQGIDTEAFF
>TRBV7-9|TRBJ1-1|NA
TGTGCCAGCAGCTCAGACAGGAACACTGAAGCTTTCTTT
CASSSDRNTEAFF
>TRBV6-5|TRBJ2-5|NA
TGTGCCAGCAGTATTCTTGGCCCCGGGGCGGAGACCCAGTACTTC
CASSILGPGAETQYF